The rows below give T cell receptor beta chains drawn from one sample of a study of T cell repertoires in cytomegalovirus infection. TCRdb re-analysed the reads in MiXCR, keeping a single row per CDR3 protein. The repertoire holds approximately 140,000 distinct CDR3 sequences, with about 24% as singletons. Their target antigens are unknown. The sequenced sample consisted of PBMCs, sequenced either directly or after in vitro stimulation (not recorded which). The receptors derive from a human donor in good health (CMV status not recorded). Some clones in this sample may be carry-over from other donors' samples. The CDR3 runs from the conserved cysteine through the conserved F or W. The D gene is left open where the match is weak. The size of a clone is reported for some rows only, either as once, few or many, or as a class for expanded clones.

d_call j_call v_call clone_size cdr3_length cdr3_aa cdr3_nt
. TRBJ2-1 TRBV7-2 . 14 CASSLVGSGNEQFF TGTGCCAGCAGCTTAGTCGGTAGCGGTAATGAGCAGTTCTTC
TRBD1 TRBJ1-4 TRBV20-1 . 14 CSAQDRGHKEKLFF TGCAGTGCGCAGGACAGGGGGCACAAGGAAAAACTGTTTTTT
. TRBJ1-1 TRBV11-2 few 13 CASSRVTSPEAFF TGTGCCAGCAGCCGCGTGACAAGCCCTGAAGCTTTCTTT
. TRBJ2-7 TRBV15 many 15 CATSREGRDSYEQYF TGTGCCACCAGCAGAGAAGGGCGGGACAGCTACGAGCAGTACTTC
. TRBJ1-5 TRBV7-2 once 13 CASSTHVNQPQHF TGTGCCAGCAGCACACATGTCAATCAGCCCCAGCATTTT
. TRBJ1-1 TRBV6-4 few 15 CASSKTGSMNTEAFF TGTGCCAGCAGTAAAACAGGGTCCATGAACACTGAAGCTTTCTTT
. TRBJ2-1 TRBV30 . 12 CAWSWDYNEQFF TGTGCCTGGAGTTGGGACTACAATGAGCAGTTCTTC
TRBD2 TRBJ2-4 TRBV20-1 few 14 CSAHTGTSGSNPYF TGCAGTGCCCACACCGGGACTAGCGGGAGTAACCCTTACTTC
. TRBJ2-1 TRBV6-1 few 14 CASRKQGRGDEQFF TGTGCCAGCAGAAAACAGGGAAGGGGTGATGAGCAGTTCTTC
TRBD2 TRBJ2-1 TRBV10-3 . 15 CAITPGLAGTNEQFF TGTGCCATCACCCCCGGACTAGCGGGAACCAATGAGCAGTTCTTC
. TRBJ1-1 TRBV12-3/TRBV12-4 . 13 CASSLVGDTEAFF TGTGCCAGCAGTTTGGTAGGGGATACTGAAGCTTTCTTT
. TRBJ1-6 TRBV7-9 . 16 CASSSTRSSYNSPLHF TGTGCCAGCAGCTCGACGCGGAGCTCCTATAATTCACCCCTCCACTTT
TRBD2 TRBJ2-3 TRBV24-1 . 15 CATSSAEREIDTQYF TGTGCCACCAGTTCGGCCGAGCGGGAGATAGATACGCAGTATTTT
TRBD1 TRBJ2-3 TRBV4-3 . 17 CASSQDYGTGQTDTQYF TGCGCCAGCAGCCAAGATTACGGGACAGGGCAGACAGATACGCAGTATTTT
TRBD2 TRBJ2-1 TRBV9 few 20 CASSTRGGTSGISSYNEQFF TGTGCCAGCAGTACCAGAGGGGGGACTAGCGGGATTAGCTCCTACAATGAGCAGTTCTTC
. TRBJ2-7 TRBV25-1 once 11 CASSDGYEQYF TGTGCCAGCAGTGATGGGTACGAGCAGTACTTC
. TRBJ2-5 TRBV7-7 many 13 CASSLGPPETQYF TGTGCTAGCAGCTTGGGGCCCCCAGAGACCCAGTACTTC
TRBD2 TRBJ2-2 TRBV5-1 few 16 CASSLGLAGNTGELFF TGCGCCAGCAGCCTGGGACTAGCGGGTAACACCGGGGAGCTGTTTTTT
. TRBJ1-4 TRBV7-9 few 16 CASSLDSVSDFEKLFF TGTGCCAGCAGCTTAGATTCGGTATCCGACTTTGAAAAACTGTTTTTT
. TRBJ2-5 TRBV5-4 few 16 CASSQMTGTYQETQYF TGTGCCAGCAGCCAGATGACCGGGACATATCAAGAGACCCAGTACTTC
. TRBJ2-1 TRBV4-1 few 17 CASSQLIGTGEHNEQFF TGCGCCAGCAGCCAACTGATCGGGACTGGGGAACACAATGAGCAGTTCTTC
TRBD2 TRBJ2-7 TRBV28 few 14 CATVDASGSYEQYF TGTGCCACCGTGGACGCTAGCGGGTCCTACGAGCAGTACTTC
TRBD1 TRBJ2-1 TRBV13 . 14 CASSLAGDRPEQFF TGTGCCAGCAGCTTAGCTGGGGACAGACCGGAGCAGTTCTTC
. TRBJ1-1 TRBV15 few 15 CATSRFPKANTEAFF TGTGCCACCAGCAGATTCCCAAAGGCGAACACTGAAGCTTTCTTT
. TRBJ2-3 TRBV7-8 few 14 CASSLEGSTDTQYF TGTGCCAGCAGCTTAGAGGGAAGCACAGATACGCAGTATTTT
TRBD2 TRBJ2-3 TRBV28 many 16 CASRPLAGTGTDTQYF TGTGCCAGCAGACCATTAGCGGGAACCGGCACAGATACGCAGTATTTT
TRBD1 TRBJ1-4 TRBV11-2 few 17 CASSPIWTGQPNEKLFF TGTGCCAGCAGCCCGATTTGGACAGGGCAACCTAATGAAAAACTGTTTTTT
TRBD2 TRBJ2-1 TRBV28 many 19 CASSLGSSGPRGSYNEQFF TGTGCCAGCAGTTTAGGGTCTAGCGGTCCCCGAGGCTCCTACAATGAGCAGTTCTTC
TRBD2 TRBJ2-3 TRBV11-3 many 17 CASSLDPPGGGADTQYF TGTGCCAGCAGCTTAGATCCCCCGGGAGGGGGTGCAGATACGCAGTATTTT
. TRBJ2-7 TRBV20-1 . 11 CSARVFGEQYF TGCAGTGCTAGAGTCTTTGGCGAGCAGTACTTC
TRBD1 TRBJ1-1 TRBV7-9 few 14 CASTDDRENTEAFF TGTGCCAGCACCGACGACAGGGAGAACACTGAAGCTTTCTTT
. TRBJ1-5 TRBV7-2 few 15 CASSLSTQGNQPQHF TGTGCCAGCAGCTTGAGCACCCAGGGAAATCAGCCCCAGCATTTT
TRBD2 TRBJ2-7 TRBV28 . 16 CASSSTREGLGYEQYF TGTGCCAGCAGTTCGACCCGGGAGGGCCTCGGGTACGAGCAGTACTTC
TRBD2 TRBJ2-7 TRBV7-2 . 15 CASSPTSGSSYEQYF TGTGCCAGCAGCCCGACTAGCGGGAGCTCCTACGAGCAGTACTTC
. TRBJ2-1 TRBV11-2 few 14 CASSLAQLYNEQFF TGTGCCAGCAGCTTAGCTCAGCTATACAATGAGCAGTTCTTC
. TRBJ2-6 TRBV6-1 few 17 CASTSRDSSSGANVLTF TGTGCCAGCACCTCACGGGACTCTAGCTCTGGGGCCAACGTCCTGACTTTC
. TRBJ2-3 TRBV7-2 . 14 CASSPTESTDTQYF TGTGCCAGCAGCCCGACGGAGAGCACAGATACGCAGTATTTT
. TRBJ2-7 TRBV7-9 few 13 CASSRDLRDEQYF TGTGCCAGCAGCCGGGACCTCCGGGACGAGCAGTACTTC
. TRBJ1-1 TRBV5-8 few 14 CASSPGILNTEAFF TGTGCCAGCAGCCCGGGCATTTTGAACACTGAAGCTTTCTTT
. TRBJ2-3 TRBV6-1 many 15 CASSGQTGPTDTQYF TGTGCCAGCAGTGGCCAGACAGGACCTACAGATACGCAGTATTTT
TRBD2 TRBJ2-3 TRBV20-1 . 16 CINLIPGGASTDTQYF TGCATAAACCTCATTCCGGGAGGGGCTAGCACAGATACGCAGTATTTT
. TRBJ2-5 TRBV7-2 many 16 CASSERWRPPGETQYF TGTGCCAGCAGCGAACGGTGGAGGCCCCCCGGAGAGACCCAGTACTTC
. TRBJ2-7 TRBV2 once 12 CASSAPADEQYF TGTGCCAGCAGTGCTCCGGCAGACGAGCAGTACTTC
. TRBJ1-5 TRBV6-2/TRBV6-3 few 14 CASSPGLSDQPQHF TGTGCCAGCAGTCCTGGTCTCTCGGATCAGCCCCAGCATTTT
TRBD2 TRBJ2-3 TRBV12-3/TRBV12-4 . 16 CASSGKGLAGVDTQYF TGTGCCAGCAGCGGGAAGGGACTAGCGGGAGTAGATACGCAGTATTTT
. TRBJ2-5 TRBV7-8 few 15 CASSLGGLPTETQYF TGTGCCAGCAGCTTAGGAGGACTTCCGACGGAGACCCAGTACTTC
TRBD2 TRBJ2-3 TRBV6-1 many 15 CASRSLAGGTDTQYF TGTGCCAGCAGATCACTAGCGGGAGGCACAGATACGCAGTATTTT
TRBD1 TRBJ2-5 TRBV7-9 many 15 CASSVYRGMGETQYF TGTGCCAGCAGCGTTTACAGGGGCATGGGAGAGACCCAGTACTTC